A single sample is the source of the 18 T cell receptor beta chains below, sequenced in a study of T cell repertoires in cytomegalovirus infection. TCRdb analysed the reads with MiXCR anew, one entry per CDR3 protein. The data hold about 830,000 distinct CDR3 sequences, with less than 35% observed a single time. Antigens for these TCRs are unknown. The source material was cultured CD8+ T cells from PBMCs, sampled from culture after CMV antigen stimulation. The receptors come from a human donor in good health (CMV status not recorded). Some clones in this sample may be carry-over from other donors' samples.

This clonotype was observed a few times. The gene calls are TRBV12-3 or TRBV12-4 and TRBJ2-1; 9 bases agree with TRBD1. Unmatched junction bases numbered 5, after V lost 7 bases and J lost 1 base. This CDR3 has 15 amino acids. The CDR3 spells CASKGQGLSYNEQFF. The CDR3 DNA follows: TGTGCCAGCAAGGGACAGGGCTTATCCTACAATGAGCAGTTCTTC.

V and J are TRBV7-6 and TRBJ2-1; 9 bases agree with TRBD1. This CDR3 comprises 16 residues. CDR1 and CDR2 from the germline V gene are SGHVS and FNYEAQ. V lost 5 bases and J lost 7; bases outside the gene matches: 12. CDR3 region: CASSLSAGTGRNEQFF. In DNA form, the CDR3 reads TGTGCCAGCAGCCTAAGTGCCGGGACAGGGAGGAATGAGCAGTTCTTC. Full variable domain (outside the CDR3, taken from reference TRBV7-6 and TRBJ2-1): GAGVSQSPRYKVTKRGQDVALRCDPISGHVSLYWYRQALGQGPEFLTYFNYEAQQDKSGLPNDRFSAERPEGSISTLTIQRTEQRDSAMYRCASSLSAGTGRNEQFFGPGTRLTVL.

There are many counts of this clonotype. CDR3 nucleotides: TGCGCCAGCAGTACGGGCGGCGAGCAGTACTTC. Protein product: CASSTGGEQYF. The V gene is TRBV10-2, the J gene TRBJ2-7; D unresolved. Germline V gives CDR1 WSHSY, CDR2 SAAADI. Trimming stripped 5 bases from V and 6 bases from J, with 8 bases between. The CDR3 contains 11 residues.

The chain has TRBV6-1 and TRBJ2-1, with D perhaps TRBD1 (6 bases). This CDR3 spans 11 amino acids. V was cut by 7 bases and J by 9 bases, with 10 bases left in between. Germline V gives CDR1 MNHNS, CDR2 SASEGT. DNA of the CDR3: TGTGCCAGCATCCTAGGGGGTGAGCAGTTCTTC. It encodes CASILGGEQFF.

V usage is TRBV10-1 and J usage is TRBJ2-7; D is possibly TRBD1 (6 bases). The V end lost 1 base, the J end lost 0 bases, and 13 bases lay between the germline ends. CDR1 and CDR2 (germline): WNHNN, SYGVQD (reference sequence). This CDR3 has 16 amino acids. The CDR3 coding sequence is TGCGCCAGCAGTGAGTATGACAGGACCGTCTCCTACGAGCAGTACTTC. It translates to CASSEYDRTVSYEQYF.

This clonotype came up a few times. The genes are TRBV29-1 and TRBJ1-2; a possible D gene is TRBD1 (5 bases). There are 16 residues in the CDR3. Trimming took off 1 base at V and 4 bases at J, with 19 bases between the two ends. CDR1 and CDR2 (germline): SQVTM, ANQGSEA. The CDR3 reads CSVEVLSLLGGYGYTF. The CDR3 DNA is TGCAGCGTTGAAGTTCTCTCCCTTCTCGGGGGCTATGGCTACACCTTC. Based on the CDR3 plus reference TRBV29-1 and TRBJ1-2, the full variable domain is SAVISQKPSRDICQRGTSLTIQCQVDSQVTMMFWYRQQPGQSLTLIATANQGSEATYESGFVIDKFPISRPNLTFSTLTVSNMSPEDSSIYLCSVEVLSLLGGYGYTFGSGTRLTVV.

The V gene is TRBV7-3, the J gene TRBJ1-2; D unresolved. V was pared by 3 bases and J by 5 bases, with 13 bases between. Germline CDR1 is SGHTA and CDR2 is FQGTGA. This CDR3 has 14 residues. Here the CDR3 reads CASSFIAQSYGYTF. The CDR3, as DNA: TGTGCCAGCAGCTTCATTGCACAAAGTTATGGCTACACCTTC.

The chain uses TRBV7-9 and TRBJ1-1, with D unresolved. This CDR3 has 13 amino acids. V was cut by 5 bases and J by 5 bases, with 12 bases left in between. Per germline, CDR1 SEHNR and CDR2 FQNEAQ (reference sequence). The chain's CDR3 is CASSPERETEAFF. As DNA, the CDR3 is TGTGCCAGCAGCCCCGAGAGGGAGACTGAAGCTTTCTTT.

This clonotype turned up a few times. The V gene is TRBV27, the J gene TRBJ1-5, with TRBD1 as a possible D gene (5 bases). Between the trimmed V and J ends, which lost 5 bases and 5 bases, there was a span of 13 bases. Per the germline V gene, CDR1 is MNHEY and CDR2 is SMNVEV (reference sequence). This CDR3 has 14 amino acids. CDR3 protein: CASSAGRGHQPQHF. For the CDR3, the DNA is TGTGCCAGCAGTGCTGGGAGGGGACATCAGCCCCAGCATTTT.

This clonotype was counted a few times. In DNA, the CDR3 is TGTGCCAGCAGAGGACTATTGTACAGGGAGAGGAGGAACACTGAAGCTTTCTTT. Its translation: CASRGLLYRERRNTEAFF. The chain combines TRBV6-2 or TRBV6-3 with TRBJ1-1; possibly TRBD1 for D (6 bases). Trimming cost V 6 bases and J 1 base, with 24 bases left between them. The CDR3 extends over 18 amino acids. Germline values: CDR1 MNHEY, CDR2 SVGEGT.

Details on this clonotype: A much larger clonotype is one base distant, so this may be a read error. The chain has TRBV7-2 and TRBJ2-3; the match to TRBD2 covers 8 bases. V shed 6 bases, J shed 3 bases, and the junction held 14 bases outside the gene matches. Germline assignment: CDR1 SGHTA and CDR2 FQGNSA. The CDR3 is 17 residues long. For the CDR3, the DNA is TGTGCCAGCAGTTTCCACTTCGCGGGGGGCCGGACAGATACGCAGTATTTT. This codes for CASSFHFAGGRTDTQYF.

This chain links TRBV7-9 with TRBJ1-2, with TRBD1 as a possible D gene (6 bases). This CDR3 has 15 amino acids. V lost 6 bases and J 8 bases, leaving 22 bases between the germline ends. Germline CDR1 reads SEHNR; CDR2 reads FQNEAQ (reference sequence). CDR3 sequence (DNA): TGTGCCAGCAGGTTCCCCCTGGGGGGGCGGAACGGCTACACCTTC. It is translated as CASRFPLGGRNGYTF.

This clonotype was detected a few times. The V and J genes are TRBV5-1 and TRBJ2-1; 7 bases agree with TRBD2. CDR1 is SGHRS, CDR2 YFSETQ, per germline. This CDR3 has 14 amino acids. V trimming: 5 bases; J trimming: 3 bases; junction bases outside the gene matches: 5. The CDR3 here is CASRGGGYYNEQFF. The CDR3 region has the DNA TGCGCCAGCAGAGGCGGGGGTTACTACAATGAGCAGTTCTTC.

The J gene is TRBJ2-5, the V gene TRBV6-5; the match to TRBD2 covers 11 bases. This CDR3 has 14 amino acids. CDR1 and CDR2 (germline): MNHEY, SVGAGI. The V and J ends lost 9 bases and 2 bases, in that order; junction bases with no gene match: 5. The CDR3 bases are TGTGCCAGTAGCGGGGGGGCCTGGCAAGAGACCCAGTACTTC. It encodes CASSGGAWQETQYF.

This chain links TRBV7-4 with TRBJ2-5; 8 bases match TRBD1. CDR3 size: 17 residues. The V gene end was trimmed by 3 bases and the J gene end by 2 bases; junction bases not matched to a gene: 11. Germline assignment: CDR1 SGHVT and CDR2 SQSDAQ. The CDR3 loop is CASSFPGTGNPQETQYF. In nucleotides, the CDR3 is TGTGCCAGCAGCTTTCCCGGGACAGGCAACCCACAAGAGACCCAGTACTTC.

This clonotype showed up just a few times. The CDR3 DNA follows: TGTGCCAGCAGCCCACCAGACGGGCGATACAATGAGCAGTTCTTC. Its protein product is CASSPPDGRYNEQFF. The V call is TRBV7-9, the J call TRBJ2-1, with D unclear. The germline gives CDR1 SEHNR, CDR2 FQNEAQ (reference sequence). With 5 bases removed from V and 4 bases from J, the gap between germline ends came to 15 bases. The CDR3 sequence is 15 residues long.

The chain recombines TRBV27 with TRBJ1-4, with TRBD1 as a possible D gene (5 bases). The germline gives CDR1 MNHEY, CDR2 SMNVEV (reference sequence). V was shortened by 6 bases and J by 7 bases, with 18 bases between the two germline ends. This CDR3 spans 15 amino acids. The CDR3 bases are TGTGCCAGCAGCCTTAAACAGGTGGGGGGTGAAAAACTGTTTTTT. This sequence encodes CASSLKQVGGEKLFF.

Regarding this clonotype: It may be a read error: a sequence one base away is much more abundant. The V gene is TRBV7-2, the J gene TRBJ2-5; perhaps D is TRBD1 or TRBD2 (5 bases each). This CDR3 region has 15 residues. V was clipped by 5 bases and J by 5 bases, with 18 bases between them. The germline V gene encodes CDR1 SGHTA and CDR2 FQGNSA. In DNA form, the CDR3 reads TGTGCCAGCAGCGCCCCCGGGGACCGCGGGGAGACCCAGTACTTC. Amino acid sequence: CASSAPGDRGETQYF.